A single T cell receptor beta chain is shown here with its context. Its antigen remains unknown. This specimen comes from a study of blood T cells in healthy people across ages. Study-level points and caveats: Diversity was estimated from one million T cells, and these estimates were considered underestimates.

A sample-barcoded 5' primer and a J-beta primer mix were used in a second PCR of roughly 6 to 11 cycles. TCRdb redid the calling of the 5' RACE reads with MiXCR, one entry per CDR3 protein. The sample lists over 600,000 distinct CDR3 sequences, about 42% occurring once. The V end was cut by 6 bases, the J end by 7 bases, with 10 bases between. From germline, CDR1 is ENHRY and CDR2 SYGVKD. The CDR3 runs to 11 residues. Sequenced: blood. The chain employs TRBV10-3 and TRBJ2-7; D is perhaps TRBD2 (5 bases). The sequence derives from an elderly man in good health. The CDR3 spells CAIRASGEQYF. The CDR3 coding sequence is TGTGCCATCAGGGCAAGCGGAGAGCAGTACTTC.